The text below deals with one T cell receptor beta chain. This clonotype occurred a few times. It has no known antigen specificity. No base quality information exists; no much larger clone differs at one position. Library preparation used 5' RACE. Sequencing used an Illumina HiSeq 2000. Template switching introduced a universal primer binding site; the final cDNA contained a unique molecular identifier, enabling accurate counting of TCR cDNA molecules. Specific primers in the conserved constant-segment region were used to synthesize first-strand cDNA for TCR alpha and beta chains. To control for contamination, each cDNA library was double barcoded with a SMART-Mk sample barcode plus Illumina barcodes. TruSeq adapter sequences along with Illumina sample barcodes were introduced in two successive PCR steps. TCR alpha and beta cDNA libraries were sequenced on the Illumina HiSeq platform with custom primers. In the authors' own workflow: Unique molecular identifiers were extracted from raw reads with MiGEC, and CDR3 positions were determined with MiXCR. Recombination models were inferred per individual with the repgenHMM and IGoR tools using an EM algorithm. The tcR package in R was used for shared clonotype analysis, with sharing normalized by the product of cloneset sizes. Out-of-frame nonproductive sequences were analyzed to study raw recombination free of thymic and clonal selection effects. The public reads were reanalyzed by TCRdb: fastp trimming at Q25, MiXCR alignment, in-frame beta chains only. One record per CDR3 amino acid sequence lists the most common genes and DNA. These V and J calls rely on TCRdb rather than the paper's analysis. This sample is represented by some 460,000 distinct CDR3 sequences; 12% to 15% of them were singletons. The biggest ten clones account for about 0.52% of the sample.

Every donor in the study was a healthy Caucasian. Three pairs of female monozygotic twins, all aged about 18 to 30 years, made up the twin cohort. Positive isolation kits from Invitrogen were used to isolate the CD4+ and CD8+ T cell populations. This entry is derived from a study of identical twins listed by TCRdb under 2016. Some background on the complete study: The study deep-sequenced TCR alpha and beta repertoires from monozygotic twins, unrelated adults of various ages and cord blood to test whether fetal clonotypes persist. To rule out contamination, the twin experiments were replicated at different times with different library preparation protocols. The investigation overall reported the following: Conclusions relied on cross-sectional statistical analysis, since the same donors could not be followed over many years. In beta out-of-frame sequences, excess twin sharing was weaker, because having fewer shared sequences lowered the signal-to-noise ratio. Invariant T cells such as MAIT and iNKT could partly confound zero-insertion analyses, though diverse VJ usage argued against this for most clonotypes. In monozygotic twins, recombination models systematically underestimated out-of-frame TCR alpha sharing, but the models matched the sharing seen between unrelated individuals. Fewer insertions were carried by abundant cord blood beta clonotypes; a weaker similar trend was observed in young adult naive repertoires, while no such trend was observed in memory repertoires. Compared with coincidental sharing between unrelated individuals, out-of-frame TCR alpha sequences shared between twins had an excess of sequences with low generation probability.

Taken from cysteine to phenylalanine, the CDR3 has 15 residues. Only the CDR3 DNA stays, 45 bases, in frame from base 1. Here V drops 6 bases and J drops 0 bases, and the junction holds 6 bases not matched to any gene. CDR1 and CDR2 (SNHLY, FYNNEI) derive from the germline V gene. This same sample was also part of a study on yellow fever vaccine responses in identical twins. As the second study states: The T cell response to vaccination in identical twins was reported by the authors to appear partly convergent and partly personalized. The study precisely tracked vaccine-responding T cell clones in identical twins.

The TCR originated in a woman younger than 35 in good health. The rearranged segments are TRBV2 and TRBJ2-7; the junction holds 9 bases that match TRBD1. Sequenced sample: CD4+ T cells sorted from blood. The nucleotide sequence is given as TGTGCCAGCAGGGTACCGGGACAGGGCTCCTACGAGCAGTACTTC. It encodes CASRVPGQGSYEQYF.